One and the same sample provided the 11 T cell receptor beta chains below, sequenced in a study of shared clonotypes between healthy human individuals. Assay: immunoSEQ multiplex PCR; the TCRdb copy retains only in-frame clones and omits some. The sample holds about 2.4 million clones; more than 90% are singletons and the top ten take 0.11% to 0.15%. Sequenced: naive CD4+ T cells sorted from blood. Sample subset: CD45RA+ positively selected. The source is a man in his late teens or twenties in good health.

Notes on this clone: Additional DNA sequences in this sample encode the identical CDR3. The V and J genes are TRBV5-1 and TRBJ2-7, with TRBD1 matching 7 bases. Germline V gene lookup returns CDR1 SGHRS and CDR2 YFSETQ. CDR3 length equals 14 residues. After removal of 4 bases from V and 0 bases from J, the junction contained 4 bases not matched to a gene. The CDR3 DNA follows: TGCGCCAGCAGCCTTGGGACAGTCTCCTACGAGCAGTACTTC. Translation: CASSLGTVSYEQYF.

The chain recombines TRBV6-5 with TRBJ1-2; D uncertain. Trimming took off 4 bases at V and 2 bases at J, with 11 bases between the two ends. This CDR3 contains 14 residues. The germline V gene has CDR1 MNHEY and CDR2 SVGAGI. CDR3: CASSSPTVNYGYTF. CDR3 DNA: TGTGCCAGCAGTTCCCCAACAGTAAACTATGGCTACACCTTC.

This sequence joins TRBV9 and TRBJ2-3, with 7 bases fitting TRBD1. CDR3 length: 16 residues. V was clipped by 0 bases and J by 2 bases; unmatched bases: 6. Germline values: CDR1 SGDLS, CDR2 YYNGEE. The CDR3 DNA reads TGTGCCAGCAGCGTAGATCCGACAGGGCCCACAGATACGCAGTATTTT. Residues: CASSVDPTGPTDTQYF.

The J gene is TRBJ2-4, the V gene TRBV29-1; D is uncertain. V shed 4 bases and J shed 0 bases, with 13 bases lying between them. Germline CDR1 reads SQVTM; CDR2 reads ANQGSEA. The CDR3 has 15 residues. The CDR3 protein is CSVGGWGLAKNIQYF. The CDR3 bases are TGCAGCGTTGGGGGATGGGGTCTAGCCAAAAACATTCAGTACTTC.

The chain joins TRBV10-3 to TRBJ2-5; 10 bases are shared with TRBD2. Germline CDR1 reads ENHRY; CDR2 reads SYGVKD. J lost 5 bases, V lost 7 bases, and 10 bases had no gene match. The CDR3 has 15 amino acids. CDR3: CAIKKSGGATETQYF. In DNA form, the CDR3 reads TGTGCCATCAAAAAAAGCGGGGGGGCCACCGAGACCCAGTACTTC.

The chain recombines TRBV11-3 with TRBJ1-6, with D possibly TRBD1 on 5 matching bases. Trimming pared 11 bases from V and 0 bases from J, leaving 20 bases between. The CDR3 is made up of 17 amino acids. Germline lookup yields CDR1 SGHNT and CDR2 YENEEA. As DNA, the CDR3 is TGTGCCGGAGACGGTCCTGGGGGAAGCTCCTATAATTCACCCCTCCACTTT. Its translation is CAGDGPGGSSYNSPLHF.

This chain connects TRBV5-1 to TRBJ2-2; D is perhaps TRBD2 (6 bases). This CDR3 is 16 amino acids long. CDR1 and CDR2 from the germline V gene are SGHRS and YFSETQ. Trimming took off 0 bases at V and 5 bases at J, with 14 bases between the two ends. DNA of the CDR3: TGCGCCAGCAGCTTGGGGCGGGGAAGGCATACCGGGGAGCTGTTTTTT. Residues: CASSLGRGRHTGELFF.

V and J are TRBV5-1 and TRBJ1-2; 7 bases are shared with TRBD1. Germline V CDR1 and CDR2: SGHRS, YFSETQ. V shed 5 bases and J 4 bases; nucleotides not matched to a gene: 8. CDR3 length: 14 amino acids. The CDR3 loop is CASRTEDRVYGYTF. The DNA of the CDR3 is TGCGCCAGCAGGACCGAAGACAGGGTCTATGGCTACACCTTC.

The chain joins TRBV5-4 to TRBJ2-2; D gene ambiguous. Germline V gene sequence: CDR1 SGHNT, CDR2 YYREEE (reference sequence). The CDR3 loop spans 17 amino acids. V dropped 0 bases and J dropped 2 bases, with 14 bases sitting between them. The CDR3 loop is CASSLGPPVGNTGELFF. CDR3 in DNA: TGTGCCAGCAGCTTGGGTCCCCCGGTGGGAAACACCGGGGAGCTGTTTTTT.

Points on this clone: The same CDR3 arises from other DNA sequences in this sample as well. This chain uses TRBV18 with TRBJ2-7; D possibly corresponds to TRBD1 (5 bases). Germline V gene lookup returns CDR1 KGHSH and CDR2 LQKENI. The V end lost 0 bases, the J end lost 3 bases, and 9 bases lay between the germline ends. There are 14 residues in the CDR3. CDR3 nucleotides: TGTGCCAGCTCACCACCGGGGCAGCGCTACGAGCAGTACTTC. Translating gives CASSPPGQRYEQYF.

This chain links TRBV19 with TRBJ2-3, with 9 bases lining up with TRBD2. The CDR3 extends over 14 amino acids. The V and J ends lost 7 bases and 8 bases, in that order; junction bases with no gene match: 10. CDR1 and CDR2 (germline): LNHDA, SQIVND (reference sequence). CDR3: CASNSGGPPGTQYF. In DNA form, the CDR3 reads TGTGCCAGTAATAGCGGGGGCCCTCCGGGTACGCAGTATTTT.